Listed below are T cell receptor beta chains from one sample, sequenced in a study of metastatic and nonmetastatic thyroid tumors. Using MiXCR, TCRdb reanalyzed the PCR reads. This sample has tens of thousands of clones; roughly 16% occur once, and the top ten carry roughly a tenth. The sequenced sample was blood. These receptors came from a male donor with papillary thyroid cancer or a benign thyroid nodule (not recorded which). Some clones in this sample may be carry-over from other donors' samples. Both conserved end residues are part of each CDR3. Each record gives: D gene, clone size, V gene, J gene, CDR3 DNA, CDR3 protein. The D gene is left open where the match is weak. Clone sizes are given selectively: once, few, many, or a class where the clone is expanded.

>.|many|TRBV7-2|TRBJ2-2
TGTGCCAGCAGCTTAGCGGGGCCCGGGGGCACCATAAACACCGGGGAGCTGTTTTTT
CASSLAGPGGTINTGELFF
>TRBD2|few|TRBV19|TRBJ2-1
TGTGCCAGTGGGGGCGGGGGGGAATACAATGAGCAGTTCTTC
CASGGGGEYNEQFF
>TRBD1|many|TRBV5-8|TRBJ2-1
TGTGCCAGCAGCGGGGACAGGGGGCTTTACAATGAGCAGTTCTTC
CASSGDRGLYNEQFF
>.|.|TRBV28|TRBJ2-7
TGTGCCAGCACAATGACCGGGACGGCCTACGAGCAGTACTTC
CASTMTGTAYEQYF
>.|many|TRBV11-2|TRBJ2-2
TGTGCCAGCACCACGAGGGTCTACTCGGACACCGGGGAGCTGTTTTTT
CASTTRVYSDTGELFF
>TRBD2|many|TRBV18|TRBJ2-5
TGTGCCAGCTCACCAAGGCCTAGCGGGGAGACCCAGTACTTC
CASSPRPSGETQYF
>.|many|TRBV20-1|TRBJ2-1
TGCAGTGCTAGAGGCGGGATCTACAATGAGCAGTTCTTC
CSARGGIYNEQFF
>TRBD2|many|TRBV9|TRBJ2-3
TGTGCCAGCAGCGTATCCGGGCGGGAGCACACAGATACGCAGTATTTT
CASSVSGREHTDTQYF
>.|few|TRBV20-1|TRBJ2-7
TGCAGTGGGACTACTATTCTGTACGAGCAGTACTTC
CSGTTILYEQYF
>TRBD1|few|TRBV7-3|TRBJ2-2
TGTGCCAGCAGATCATTCCCCGGGACAGGGGGGCCCGGGGAGCTGTTTTTT
CASRSFPGTGGPGELFF
>.|many|TRBV20-1|TRBJ1-5
TGCAGTGCTAGAGATGGGGACCTTGACAGTCAGCCCCAGCATTTT
CSARDGDLDSQPQHF
>TRBD2|many|TRBV13|TRBJ2-5
TGTGCCAGCAGCCCGGCGCTAGCGGGGGTGGAGACCCAGTACTTC
CASSPALAGVETQYF
>.|.|TRBV15|TRBJ1-4
TGTGCCACCAGTAGAGATTCTACGGCTTATAATGAAAAACTGTTTTTT
CATSRDSTAYNEKLFF
>TRBD1|few|TRBV6-1|TRBJ2-7
TGTGCCAGCAACAGGGGGCAAGGAGAGCAGTACTTC
CASNRGQGEQYF
>.|.|TRBV15|TRBJ2-7
TGTGCCACCAGCAGTGGCGGAACCTCCTACGAGCAGTACTTC
CATSSGGTSYEQYF
>TRBD1|many|TRBV6-1|TRBJ1-1
TGTGCCAGCAAAGGGACAGTGAACACTGAAGCTTTCTTT
CASKGTVNTEAFF
>.|many|TRBV7-6|TRBJ2-7
TGTGCCAGCAGCCCAGAGGGCTATAGCTCCTACGAGCAGTACTTC
CASSPEGYSSYEQYF
>TRBD1|many|TRBV7-8|TRBJ2-7
TGTGCCAGCAGACGCCCCGGGACAGACTACGAGCAGTACTTC
CASRRPGTDYEQYF
>.|many|TRBV29-1|TRBJ2-7
TGCAGCGTTGCGTGGGGGGTCTACGAGCAGTACTTC
CSVAWGVYEQYF
>TRBD1|.|TRBV20-1|TRBJ1-6
TGCAGTGCTCCGGGGACAGTGGGAAGCTCACCCCTCCACTTT
CSAPGTVGSSPLHF
>.|few|TRBV27|TRBJ2-7
TGTGCCAGCAGGCCACGGGTCGCAACTCGGGATCAGTACTTC
CASRPRVATRDQYF
>.|.|TRBV20-1|TRBJ1-2
TGCAGTGCTATTCAGGGCTCACTGTTACTTGGCTACACCTTC
CSAIQGSLLLGYTF
>TRBD2|many|TRBV19|TRBJ2-2
TGTGCCAGTAGGACGGGGGGGGCAGGGACCGGGGAGCTGTTTTTT
CASRTGGAGTGELFF
>.|many|TRBV9|TRBJ1-4
TGTGCCAGCAGCGCCTCGACGGGATCTAATGAAAAACTGTTTTTT
CASSASTGSNEKLFF
>TRBD2|many|TRBV7-2|TRBJ2-1
TGTGCCAGCAGCTTAGGCGGGAGGGCCTACAATGAGCAGTTCTTC
CASSLGGRAYNEQFF
>.|many|TRBV11-2|TRBJ2-2
TGTGCCAGCAGCTTGGGTCAGATCCTAAACACCGGGGAGCTGTTTTTT
CASSLGQILNTGELFF
>TRBD2|many|TRBV4-2|TRBJ2-1
TGTGCCAGCAGCCAAGATAGCGGGGGCTCCTACAATGAGCAGTTCTTC
CASSQDSGGSYNEQFF
>.|.|TRBV5-1|TRBJ1-1
TGCGCCAGCAGCTTGGGAGCGATGAACACTGAAGCTTTCTTT
CASSLGAMNTEAFF
>.|many|TRBV4-2|TRBJ1-2
TGTGCCAGCAGCCAACCCCCAGCGGGAGGTGGCTACACCTTC
CASSQPPAGGGYTF
>.|many|TRBV12-5|TRBJ2-3
TGTGCTAGTGGTCCGGAGGGGAATACGCAGTATTTT
CASGPEGNTQYF
>TRBD1|few|TRBV20-1|TRBJ1-2
TGCAGTGCTAGGAATACAGGGGTAGGCTATGGCTACACCTTC
CSARNTGVGYGYTF
>.|many|TRBV7-9|TRBJ2-2
TGTGCCAGCAGTCAGCAAGCGGGGACAACCACCGGGGAGCTGTTTTTT
CASSQQAGTTTGELFF
>.|many|TRBV2|TRBJ2-7
TGTGCCACCATAGGGGGGTACTACGAGCAGTACTTC
CATIGGYYEQYF
>.|.|TRBV24-1|TRBJ2-3
TGTGCCACGGTCCCGGGATCGGGACTCCCAACAGATACGCAGTATTTT
CATVPGSGLPTDTQYF